Listed below are T cell receptor beta chains from one sample, sequenced in a study of CD8 T cells in Susac syndrome. MiXCR was run by TCRdb on the immunoSEQ multiplex PCR reads, yielding one entry per CDR3 protein. The sample holds around 150,000 distinct CDR3 sequences, more than 85% seen once. Material for sequencing was CD8+ T cells from PBMCs. The origin of the receptors is a human donor with Susac syndrome. Each CDR3 is given with its conserved first and last residue. Each record gives: J gene, V gene, D gene, clone size, CDR3 protein, CDR3 DNA. A D gene is named only where the DNA matches it firmly. A row's size may be missing; if present it is once, few, many or a size class.

>TRBJ2-2|TRBV2|-|-
CASRRDSSAATGELFF
TGTGCCAGCAGGAGGGACTCCTCGGCCGCCACCGGGGAGCTGTTTTTT
>TRBJ2-1|TRBV20-1|TRBD2|-
CSARDPPAGGLGAIYNEQFF
TGCAGTGCTAGAGATCCACCAGCGGGAGGACTAGGGGCCATCTACAATGAGCAGTTCTTC
>TRBJ1-2|TRBV12-3/TRBV12-4|-|-
CASSLGGNYGYTF
TGTGCCAGCAGTTTAGGGGGGAACTATGGCTACACCTTC
>TRBJ2-1|TRBV9|-|-
CASSASSGEQFF
TGTGCCAGCAGCGCTAGTAGTGGGGAGCAGTTCTTC
>TRBJ2-1|TRBV27|-|-
CASSLYDSGNEQFF
TGTGCCAGCAGTTTATATGATAGCGGTAATGAGCAGTTCTTC
>TRBJ2-5|TRBV28|-|-
CASSLVRQETQYF
TGTGCCAGCAGTTTAGTCAGACAAGAGACCCAGTACTTC
>TRBJ2-1|TRBV5-4|TRBD1|-
CASSLDGTGPYNEQFF
TGTGCCAGCAGCTTGGACGGGACAGGGCCTTACAATGAGCAGTTCTTC
>TRBJ2-1|TRBV24-1|-|once
CATSDFSGDEQFF
TGTGCCACCAGTGATTTTTCCGGCGATGAGCAGTTCTTC
>TRBJ2-3|TRBV7-8|TRBD2|-
CASSLGTSGRKIDTQYF
TGTGCCAGCAGCTTGGGGACTAGCGGGAGAAAAATAGATACGCAGTATTTT
>TRBJ2-5|TRBV6-5|TRBD2|-
CASSYLAGARETQYF
TGTGCCAGCAGTTACTTAGCGGGAGCTAGAGAGACCCAGTACTTC
>TRBJ2-1|TRBV4-1|-|-
CASSATSTRYNEQFF
TGCGCCAGCAGCGCAACAAGTACCCGTTACAATGAGCAGTTCTTC
>TRBJ1-4|TRBV7-6|-|-
CASSPEGFGGREKLFF
TGTGCCAGCAGCCCAGAGGGTTTTGGGGGACGGGAAAAACTGTTTTTT